This T cell receptor beta chain was found in a study of blood T cell repertoires in COVID-19. The assay was immunoSEQ multiplex PCR, and TCRdb's table has in-frame clones only and misses some. The table includes about 140,000 clones, more than 65% detected once. V was clipped by 0 bases and J by 4 bases; unmatched bases: 5. This CDR3 has 15 residues. Germline loops: CDR1 LGHNA, CDR2 YNFKEQ. The chain employs TRBV4-2 and TRBJ1-2, with TRBD1 matching 7 bases. The sequenced material came from peripheral blood. The sequence was collected from a woman aged 60-75 years with acute or convalescent COVID-19. The CDR3 region has the DNA TGTGCCAGCAGCCAAGATCATCAGGGGGGCTATGGCTACACCTTC. Protein product: CASSQDHQGGYGYTF.